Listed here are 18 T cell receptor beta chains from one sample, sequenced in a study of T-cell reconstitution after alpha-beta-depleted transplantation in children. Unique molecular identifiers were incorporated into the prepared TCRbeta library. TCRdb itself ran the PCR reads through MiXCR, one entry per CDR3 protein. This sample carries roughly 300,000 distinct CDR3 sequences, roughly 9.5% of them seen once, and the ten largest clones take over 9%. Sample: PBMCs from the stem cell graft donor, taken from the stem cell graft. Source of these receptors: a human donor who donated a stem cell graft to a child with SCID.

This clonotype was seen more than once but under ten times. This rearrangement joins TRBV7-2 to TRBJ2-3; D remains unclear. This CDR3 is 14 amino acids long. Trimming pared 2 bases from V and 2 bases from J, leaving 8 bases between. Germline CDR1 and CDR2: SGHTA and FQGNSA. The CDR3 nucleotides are TGTGCCAGCAGCTTAAACCGGCTCACAGATACGCAGTATTTT. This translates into CASSLNRLTDTQYF.

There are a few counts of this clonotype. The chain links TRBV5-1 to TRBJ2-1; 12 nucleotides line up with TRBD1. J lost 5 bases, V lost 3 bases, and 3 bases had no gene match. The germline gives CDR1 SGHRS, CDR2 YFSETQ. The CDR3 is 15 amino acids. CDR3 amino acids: CASSWGQGAHNEQFF. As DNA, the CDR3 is TGCGCCAGCAGCTGGGGACAGGGGGCCCACAATGAGCAGTTCTTC.

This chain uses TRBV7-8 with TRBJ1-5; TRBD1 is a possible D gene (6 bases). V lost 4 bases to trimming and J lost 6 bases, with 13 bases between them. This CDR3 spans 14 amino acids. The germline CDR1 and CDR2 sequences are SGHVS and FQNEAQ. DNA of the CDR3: TGTGCCAGCAGCTATGAGGGGGAAGTTCAGCCCCAGCATTTT. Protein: CASSYEGEVQPQHF.

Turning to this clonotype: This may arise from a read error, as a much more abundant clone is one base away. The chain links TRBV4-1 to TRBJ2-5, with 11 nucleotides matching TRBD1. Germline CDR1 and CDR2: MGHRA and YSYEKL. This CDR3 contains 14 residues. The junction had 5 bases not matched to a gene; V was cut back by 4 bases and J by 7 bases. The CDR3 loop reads CASSRRDRGTTQYF. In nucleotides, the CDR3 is TGCGCCAGCAGCCGACGGGACAGGGGGACGACCCAGTACTTC.

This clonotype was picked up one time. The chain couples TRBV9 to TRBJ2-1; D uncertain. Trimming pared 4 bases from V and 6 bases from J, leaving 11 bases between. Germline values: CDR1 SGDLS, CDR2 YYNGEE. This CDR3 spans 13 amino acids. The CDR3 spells CASSTIGFNEQFF. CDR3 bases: TGTGCCAGCAGCACCATAGGGTTCAATGAGCAGTTCTTC.

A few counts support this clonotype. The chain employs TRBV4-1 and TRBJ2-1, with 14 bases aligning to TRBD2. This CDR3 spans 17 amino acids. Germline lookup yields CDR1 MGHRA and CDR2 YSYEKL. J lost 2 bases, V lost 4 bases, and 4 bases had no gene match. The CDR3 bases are TGCGCCAGCAGCCTGACTAGCGGGGGGGGAACCTACAATGAGCAGTTCTTC. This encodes CASSLTSGGGTYNEQFF.

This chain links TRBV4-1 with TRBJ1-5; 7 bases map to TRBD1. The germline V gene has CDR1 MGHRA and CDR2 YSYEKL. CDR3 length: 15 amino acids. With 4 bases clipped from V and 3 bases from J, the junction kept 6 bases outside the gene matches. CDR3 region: CASSPQGLPNQPQHF. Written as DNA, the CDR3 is TGCGCCAGCAGCCCACAGGGGCTCCCCAATCAGCCCCAGCATTTT.

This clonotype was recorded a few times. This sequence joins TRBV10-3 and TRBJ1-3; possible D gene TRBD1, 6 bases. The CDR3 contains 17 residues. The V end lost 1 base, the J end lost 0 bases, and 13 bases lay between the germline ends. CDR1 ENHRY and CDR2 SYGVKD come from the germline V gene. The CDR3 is CAISEFRQESSGNTIYF. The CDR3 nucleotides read TGTGCCATCAGTGAGTTTAGACAGGAGAGCTCTGGAAACACCATATATTTT.

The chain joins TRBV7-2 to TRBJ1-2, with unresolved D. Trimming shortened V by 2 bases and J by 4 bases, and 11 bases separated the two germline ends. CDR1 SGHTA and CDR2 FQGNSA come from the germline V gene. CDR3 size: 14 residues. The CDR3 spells CASSLRNRIYGYTF. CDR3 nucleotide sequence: TGTGCCAGCAGCTTAAGAAACAGAATCTATGGCTACACCTTC.

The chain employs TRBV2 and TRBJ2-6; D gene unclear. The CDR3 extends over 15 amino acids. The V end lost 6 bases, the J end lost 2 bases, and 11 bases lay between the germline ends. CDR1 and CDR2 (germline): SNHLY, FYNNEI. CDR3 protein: CASSLRVAGANVLTF. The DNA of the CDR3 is TGTGCCAGCAGCTTAAGGGTGGCTGGGGCCAACGTCCTGACTTTC.

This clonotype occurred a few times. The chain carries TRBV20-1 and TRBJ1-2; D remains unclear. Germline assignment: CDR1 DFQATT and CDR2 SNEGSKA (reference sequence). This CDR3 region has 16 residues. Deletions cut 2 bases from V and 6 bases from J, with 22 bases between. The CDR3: CSARPDERPFPNGYTF. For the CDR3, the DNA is TGCAGTGCTAGACCCGATGAAAGACCGTTCCCAAATGGCTACACCTTC.

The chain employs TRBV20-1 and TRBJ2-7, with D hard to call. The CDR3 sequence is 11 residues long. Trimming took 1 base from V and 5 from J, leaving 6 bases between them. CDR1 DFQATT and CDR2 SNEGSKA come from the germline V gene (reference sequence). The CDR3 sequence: CSARAGNEQYF. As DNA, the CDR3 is TGCAGTGCTAGAGCTGGGAACGAGCAGTACTTC.

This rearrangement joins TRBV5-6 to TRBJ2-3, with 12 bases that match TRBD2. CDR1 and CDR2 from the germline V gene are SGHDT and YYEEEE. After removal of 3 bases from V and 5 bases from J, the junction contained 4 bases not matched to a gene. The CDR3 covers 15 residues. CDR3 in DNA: TGTGCCAGCAGCTCTAGCGGGGGGGCCGGAGATACGCAGTATTTT. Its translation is CASSSSGGAGDTQYF.

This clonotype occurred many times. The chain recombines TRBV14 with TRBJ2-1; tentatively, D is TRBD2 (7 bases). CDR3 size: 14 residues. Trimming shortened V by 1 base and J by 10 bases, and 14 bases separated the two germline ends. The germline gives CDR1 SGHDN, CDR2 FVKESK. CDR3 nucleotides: TGTGCCAGCAGCCAAGTCTATGGGGGGGGCGAGCAGTTCTTC. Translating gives CASSQVYGGGEQFF. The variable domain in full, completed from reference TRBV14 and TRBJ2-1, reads EAGVTQFPSHSVIEKGQTVTLRCDPISGHDNLYWYRRVMGKEIKFLLHFVKESKQDESGMPNNRFLAERTGGTYSTLKVQPAELEDSGVYFCASSQVYGGGEQFFGPGTRLTVL.

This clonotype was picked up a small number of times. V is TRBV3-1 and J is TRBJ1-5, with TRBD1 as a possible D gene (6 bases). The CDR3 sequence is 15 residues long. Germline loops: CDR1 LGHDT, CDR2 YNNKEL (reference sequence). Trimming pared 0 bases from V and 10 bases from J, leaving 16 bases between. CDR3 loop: CASSQDGGPVEPQHF. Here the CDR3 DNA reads TGTGCCAGCAGCCAAGACGGGGGGCCGGTTGAACCCCAGCATTTT.

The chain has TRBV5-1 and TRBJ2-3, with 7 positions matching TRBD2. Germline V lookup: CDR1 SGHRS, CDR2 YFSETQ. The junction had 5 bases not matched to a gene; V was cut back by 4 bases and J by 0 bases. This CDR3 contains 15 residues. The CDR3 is CASSTRGVSTDTQYF. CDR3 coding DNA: TGCGCCAGCAGCACCCGGGGGGTGAGCACAGATACGCAGTATTTT.

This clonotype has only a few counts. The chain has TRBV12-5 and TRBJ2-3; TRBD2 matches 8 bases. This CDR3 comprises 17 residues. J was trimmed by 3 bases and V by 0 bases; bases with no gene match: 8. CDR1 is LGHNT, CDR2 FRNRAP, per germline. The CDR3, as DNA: TGTGCTAGTGGTTTGGTTGTTAGCGGGATGTCGACAGATACGCAGTATTTT. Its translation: CASGLVVSGMSTDTQYF.

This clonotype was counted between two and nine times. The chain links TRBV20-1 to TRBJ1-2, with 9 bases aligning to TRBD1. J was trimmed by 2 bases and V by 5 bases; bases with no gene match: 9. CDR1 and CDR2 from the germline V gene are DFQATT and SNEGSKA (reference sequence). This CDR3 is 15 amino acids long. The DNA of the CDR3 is TGCAGTGCTCCTAATGGGGACAGGGCGAACTATGGCTACACCTTC. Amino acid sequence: CSAPNGDRANYGYTF.